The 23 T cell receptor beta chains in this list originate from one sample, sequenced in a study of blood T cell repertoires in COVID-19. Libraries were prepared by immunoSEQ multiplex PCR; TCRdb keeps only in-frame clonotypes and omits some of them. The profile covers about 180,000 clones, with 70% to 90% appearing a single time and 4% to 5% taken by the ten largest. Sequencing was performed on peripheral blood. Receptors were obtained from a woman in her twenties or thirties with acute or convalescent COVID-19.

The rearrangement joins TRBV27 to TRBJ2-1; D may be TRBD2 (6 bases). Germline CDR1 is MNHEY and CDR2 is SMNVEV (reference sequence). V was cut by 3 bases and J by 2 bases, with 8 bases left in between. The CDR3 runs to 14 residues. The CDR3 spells CASSLTGAYNEQFF. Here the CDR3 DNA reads TGTGCCAGCAGTTTGACGGGGGCCTACAATGAGCAGTTCTTC.

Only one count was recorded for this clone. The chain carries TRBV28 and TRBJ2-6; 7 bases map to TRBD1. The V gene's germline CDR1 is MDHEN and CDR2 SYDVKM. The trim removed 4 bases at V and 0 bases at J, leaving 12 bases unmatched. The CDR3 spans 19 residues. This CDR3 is CASSSYSGQPFSGANVLTF. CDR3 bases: TGTGCCAGCAGTTCCTATTCGGGACAGCCCTTCTCTGGGGCCAACGTCCTGACTTTC.

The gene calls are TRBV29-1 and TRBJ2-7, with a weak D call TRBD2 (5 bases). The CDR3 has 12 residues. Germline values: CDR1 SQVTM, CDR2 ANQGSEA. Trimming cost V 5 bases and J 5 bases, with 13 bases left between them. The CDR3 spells CSVWGVNDEQYF. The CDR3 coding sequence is TGCAGCGTTTGGGGAGTTAACGACGAGCAGTACTTC.

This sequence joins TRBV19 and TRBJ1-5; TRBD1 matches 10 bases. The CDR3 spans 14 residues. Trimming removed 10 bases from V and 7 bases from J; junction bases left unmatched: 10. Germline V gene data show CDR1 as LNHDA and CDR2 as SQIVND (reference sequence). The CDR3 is CATASGQGMQPQHF. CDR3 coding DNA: TGTGCCACAGCCTCGGGACAGGGGATGCAGCCCCAGCATTTT. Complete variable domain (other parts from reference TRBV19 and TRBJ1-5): DGGITQSPKYLFRKEGQNVTLSCEQNLNHDAMYWYRQDPGQGLRLIYYSQIVNDFQKGDIAEGYSVSREKKESFPLTVTSAQKNPTAFYLCATASGQGMQPQHFGDGTRLSIL.

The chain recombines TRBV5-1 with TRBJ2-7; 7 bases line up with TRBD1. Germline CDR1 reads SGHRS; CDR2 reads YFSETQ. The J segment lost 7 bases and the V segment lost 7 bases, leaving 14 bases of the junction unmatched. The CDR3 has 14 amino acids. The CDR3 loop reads CASVRRTGRAEQYF. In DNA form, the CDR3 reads TGCGCCAGCGTTCGCCGGACAGGCCGAGCGGAGCAGTACTTC.

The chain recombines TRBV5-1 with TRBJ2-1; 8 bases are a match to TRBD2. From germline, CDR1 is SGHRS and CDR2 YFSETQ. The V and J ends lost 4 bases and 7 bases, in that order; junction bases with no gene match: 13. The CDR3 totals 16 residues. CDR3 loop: CASSPGLVAINNEQFF. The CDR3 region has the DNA TGCGCCAGCAGCCCGGGACTAGTCGCCATTAATAATGAGCAGTTCTTC.

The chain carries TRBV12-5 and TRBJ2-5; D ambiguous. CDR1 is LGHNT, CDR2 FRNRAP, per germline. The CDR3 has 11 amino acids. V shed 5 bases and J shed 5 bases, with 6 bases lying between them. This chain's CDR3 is CASGLQETQYF. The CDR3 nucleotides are TGTGCTAGTGGTCTACAGGAGACCCAGTACTTC.

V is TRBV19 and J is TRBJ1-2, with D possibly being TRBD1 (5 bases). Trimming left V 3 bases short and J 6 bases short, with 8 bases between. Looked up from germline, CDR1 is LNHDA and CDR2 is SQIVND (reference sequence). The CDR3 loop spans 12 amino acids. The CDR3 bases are TGTGCCAGTAGTATGACAGTTGATGGCTACACCTTC. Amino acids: CASSMTVDGYTF.

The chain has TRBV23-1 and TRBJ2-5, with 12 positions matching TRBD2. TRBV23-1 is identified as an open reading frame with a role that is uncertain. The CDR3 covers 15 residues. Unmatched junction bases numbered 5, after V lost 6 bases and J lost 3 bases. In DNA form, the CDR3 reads TGCGCCAGCAGATTAGGACTAGCGGGGAAAGAGACCCAGTACTTC. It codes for CASRLGLAGKETQYF.

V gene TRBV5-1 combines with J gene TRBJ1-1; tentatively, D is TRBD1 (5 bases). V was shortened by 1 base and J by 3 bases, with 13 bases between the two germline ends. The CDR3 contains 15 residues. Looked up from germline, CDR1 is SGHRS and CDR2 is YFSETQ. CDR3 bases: TGCGCCAGCAGCTTGTCGCCCAGGGAGGACACTGAAGCTTTCTTT. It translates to CASSLSPREDTEAFF.

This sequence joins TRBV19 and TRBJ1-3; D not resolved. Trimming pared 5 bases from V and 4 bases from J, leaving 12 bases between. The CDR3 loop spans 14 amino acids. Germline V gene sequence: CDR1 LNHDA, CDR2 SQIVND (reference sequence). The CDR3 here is CASSPTLSGNTIYF. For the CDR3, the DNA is TGTGCCAGTAGTCCGACACTGTCCGGAAACACCATATATTTT. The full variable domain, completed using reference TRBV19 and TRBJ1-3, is DGGITQSPKYLFRKEGQNVTLSCEQNLNHDAMYWYRQDPGQGLRLIYYSQIVNDFQKGDIAEGYSVSREKKESFPLTVTSAQKNPTAFYLCASSPTLSGNTIYFGEGSWLTVV.

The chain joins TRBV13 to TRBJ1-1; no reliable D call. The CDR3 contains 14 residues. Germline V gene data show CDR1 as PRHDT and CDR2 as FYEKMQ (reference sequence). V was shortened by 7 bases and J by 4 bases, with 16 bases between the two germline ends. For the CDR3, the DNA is TGTGCCAGCACCTTTCAGGCGGGAATCACTGAAGCTTTCTTT. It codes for CASTFQAGITEAFF.

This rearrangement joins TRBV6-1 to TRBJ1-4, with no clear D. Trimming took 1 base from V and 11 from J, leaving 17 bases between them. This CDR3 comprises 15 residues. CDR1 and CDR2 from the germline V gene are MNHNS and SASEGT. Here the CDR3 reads CASSEGVEPRWKLFF. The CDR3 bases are TGTGCCAGCAGTGAAGGAGTTGAACCTAGATGGAAACTGTTTTTT.

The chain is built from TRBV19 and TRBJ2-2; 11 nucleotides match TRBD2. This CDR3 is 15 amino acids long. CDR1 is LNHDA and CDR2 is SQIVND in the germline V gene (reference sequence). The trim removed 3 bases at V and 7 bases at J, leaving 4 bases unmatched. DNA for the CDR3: TGTGCCAGTAGTATTCTAGCGGGAGGAGGCGGGGAGCTGTTTTTT. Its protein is CASSILAGGGGELFF.

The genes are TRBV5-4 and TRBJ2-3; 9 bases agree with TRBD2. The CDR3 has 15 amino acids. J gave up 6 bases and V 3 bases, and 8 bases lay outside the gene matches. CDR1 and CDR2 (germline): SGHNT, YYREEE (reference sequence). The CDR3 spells CASSSPSGGLDTQYF. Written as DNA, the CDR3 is TGTGCCAGCAGCTCCCCCAGCGGGGGGCTTGATACGCAGTATTTT. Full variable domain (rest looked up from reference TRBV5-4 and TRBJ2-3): ETGVTQSPTHLIKTRGQQVTLRCSSQSGHNTVSWYQQALGQGPQFIFQYYREEENGRGNFPPRFSGLQFPNYSSELNVNALELDDSALYLCASSSPSGGLDTQYFGPGTRLTVL.

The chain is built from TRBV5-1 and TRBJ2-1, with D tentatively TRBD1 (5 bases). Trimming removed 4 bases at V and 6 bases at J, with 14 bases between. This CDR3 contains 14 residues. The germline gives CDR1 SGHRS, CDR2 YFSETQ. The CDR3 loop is CASSLATDSNEQFF. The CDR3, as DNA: TGCGCCAGCAGCCTGGCGACAGACTCCAATGAGCAGTTCTTC.

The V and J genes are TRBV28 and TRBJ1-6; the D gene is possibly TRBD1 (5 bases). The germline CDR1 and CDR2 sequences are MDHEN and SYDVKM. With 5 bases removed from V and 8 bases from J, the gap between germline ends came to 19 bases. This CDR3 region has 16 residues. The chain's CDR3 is CASSPGGTPYDSPLHF. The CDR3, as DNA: TGTGCCAGCAGTCCCGGTGGGACTCCTTATGATTCACCCCTCCACTTT.

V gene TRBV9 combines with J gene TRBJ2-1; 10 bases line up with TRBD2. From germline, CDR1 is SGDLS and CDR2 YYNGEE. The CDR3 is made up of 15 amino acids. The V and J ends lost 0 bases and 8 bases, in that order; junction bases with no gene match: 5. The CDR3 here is CASSVAIAGGDEQFF. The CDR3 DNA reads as TGTGCCAGCAGCGTAGCGATAGCGGGAGGAGATGAGCAGTTCTTC.

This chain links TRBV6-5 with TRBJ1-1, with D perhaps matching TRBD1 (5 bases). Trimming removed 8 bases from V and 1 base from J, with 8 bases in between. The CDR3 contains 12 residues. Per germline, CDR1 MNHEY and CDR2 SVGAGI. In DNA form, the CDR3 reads TGTGCCAGCGCCCAGGGGAACACTGAAGCTTTCTTT. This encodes CASAQGNTEAFF.

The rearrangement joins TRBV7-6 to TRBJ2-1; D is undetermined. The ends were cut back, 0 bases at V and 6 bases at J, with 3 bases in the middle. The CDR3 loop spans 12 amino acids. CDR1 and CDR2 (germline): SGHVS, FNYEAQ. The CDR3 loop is CASSLASNEQFF. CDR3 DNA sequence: TGTGCCAGCAGCTTAGCTAGCAATGAGCAGTTCTTC.

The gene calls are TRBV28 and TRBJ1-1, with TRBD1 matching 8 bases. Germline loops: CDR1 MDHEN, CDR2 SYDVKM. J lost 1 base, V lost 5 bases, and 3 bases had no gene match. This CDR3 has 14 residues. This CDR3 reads CASSPGTGNTEAFF. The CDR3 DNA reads TGTGCCAGCAGTCCCGGGACAGGGAACACTGAAGCTTTCTTT. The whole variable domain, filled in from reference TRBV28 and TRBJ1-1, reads DVKVTQSSRYLVKRTGEKVFLECVQDMDHENMFWYRQDPGLGLRLIYFSYDVKMKEKGDIPEGYSVSREKKERFSLILESASTNQTSMYLCASSPGTGNTEAFFGQGTRLTVV.

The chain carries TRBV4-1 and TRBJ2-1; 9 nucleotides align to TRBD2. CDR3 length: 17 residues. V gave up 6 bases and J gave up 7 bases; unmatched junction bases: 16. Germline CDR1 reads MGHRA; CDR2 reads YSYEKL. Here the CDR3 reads CASSQGTLAGVKNEQFF. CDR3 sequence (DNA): TGCGCCAGCAGTCAGGGGACGTTAGCGGGAGTTAAAAATGAGCAGTTCTTC.

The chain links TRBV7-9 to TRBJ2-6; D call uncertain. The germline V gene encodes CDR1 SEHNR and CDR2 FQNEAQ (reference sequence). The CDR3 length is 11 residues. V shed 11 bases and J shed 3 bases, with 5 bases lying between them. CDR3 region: CASIGANVLTF. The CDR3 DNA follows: TGTGCCTCCATTGGGGCCAACGTCCTGACTTTC.